One T cell receptor beta chain is described in this entry. Its cognate antigen is unknown. It was 150 to 250 ng DNA, about 30,000 T cell genomes, that sorted-subset replicate PCRs used. The repertoire was sequenced with immunoSEQ multiplex PCR; TCRdb's copy has only in-frame clones and lacks some. The sample includes 2.3 million or so clones, about 92% of them seen just once. This record comes from a study of shared clonotypes between healthy human individuals. Study conclusions and caveats: Generation of non-shared clonotypes was less probable than generation of clonotypes shared by all four donors.

J lost 4 bases, V lost 3 bases, and 9 bases had no gene match. The germline gives CDR1 LNHDA, CDR2 SQIVND (reference sequence). The CDR3 is 16 residues long. The sequenced sample consisted of naive CD4+ T cells from PBMCs. Subset of the sample: CD45RA+ positively selected. The chain joins TRBV19 to TRBJ2-4; 7 bases are a match to TRBD1. The clonotype was recovered from a man aged 18 to 35 in good health. Some clones in this sample may be carry-over from other donors' samples. The CDR3 coding sequence is TGTGCCAGTAGTATTCAGACAGGGCCCGAAAAAAACATTCAGTACTTC. Its protein product is CASSIQTGPEKNIQYF. Combining the CDR3 with reference TRBV19 and TRBJ2-4 gives the whole variable domain DGGITQSPKYLFRKEGQNVTLSCEQNLNHDAMYWYRQDPGQGLRLIYYSQIVNDFQKGDIAEGYSVSREKKESFPLTVTSAQKNPTAFYLCASSIQTGPEKNIQYFGAGTRLSVL.